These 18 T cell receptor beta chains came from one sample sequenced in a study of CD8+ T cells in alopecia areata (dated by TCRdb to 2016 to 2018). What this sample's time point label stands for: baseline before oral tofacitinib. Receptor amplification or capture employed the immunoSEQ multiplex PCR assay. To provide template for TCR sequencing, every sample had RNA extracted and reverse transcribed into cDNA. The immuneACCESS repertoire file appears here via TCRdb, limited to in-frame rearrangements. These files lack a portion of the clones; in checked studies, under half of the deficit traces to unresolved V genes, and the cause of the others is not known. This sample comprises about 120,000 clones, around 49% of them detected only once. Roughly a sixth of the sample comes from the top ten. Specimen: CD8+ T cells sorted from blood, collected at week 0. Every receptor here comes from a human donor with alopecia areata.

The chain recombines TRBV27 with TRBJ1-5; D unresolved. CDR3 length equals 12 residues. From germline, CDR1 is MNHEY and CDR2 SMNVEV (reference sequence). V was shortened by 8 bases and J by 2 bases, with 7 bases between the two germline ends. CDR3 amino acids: CASGIRNQPQHF. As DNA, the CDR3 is TGTGCCAGCGGAATACGCAATCAGCCCCAGCATTTT.

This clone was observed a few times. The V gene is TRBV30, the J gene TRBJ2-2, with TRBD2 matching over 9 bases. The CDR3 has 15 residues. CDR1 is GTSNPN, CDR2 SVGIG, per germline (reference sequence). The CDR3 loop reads CALEFGTSLTGELFF. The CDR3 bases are TGTGCTTTGGAGTTCGGGACTAGCCTCACCGGGGAGCTGTTTTTT. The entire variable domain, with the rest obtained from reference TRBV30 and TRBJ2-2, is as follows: SQTIHQWPATLVQPVGSPLSLECTVEGTSNPNLYWYRQAAGRGLQLLFYSVGIGQISSEVPQNLSASRPQDRQFILSSKKLLLSDSGFYLCALEFGTSLTGELFFGEGSRLTVL.

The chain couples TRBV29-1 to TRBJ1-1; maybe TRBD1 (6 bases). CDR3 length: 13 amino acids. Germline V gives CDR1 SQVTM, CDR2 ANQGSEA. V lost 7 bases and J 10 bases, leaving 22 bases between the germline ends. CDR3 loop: CSAYGTTNFGAFF. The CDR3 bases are TGCAGCGCCTACGGGACAACTAATTTCGGAGCTTTCTTT.

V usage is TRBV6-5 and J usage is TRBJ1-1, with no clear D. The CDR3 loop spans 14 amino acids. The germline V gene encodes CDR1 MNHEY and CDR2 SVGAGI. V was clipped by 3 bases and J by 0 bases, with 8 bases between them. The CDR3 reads CASSYDGMNTEAFF. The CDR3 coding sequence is TGTGCCAGCAGTTATGACGGCATGAACACTGAAGCTTTCTTT.

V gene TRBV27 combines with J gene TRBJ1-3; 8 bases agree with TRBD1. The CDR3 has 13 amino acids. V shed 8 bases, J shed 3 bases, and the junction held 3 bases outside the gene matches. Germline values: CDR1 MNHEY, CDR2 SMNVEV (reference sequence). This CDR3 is CASGDRGGNTIYF. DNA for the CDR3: TGTGCCAGCGGAGACAGGGGTGGAAACACCATATATTTT.

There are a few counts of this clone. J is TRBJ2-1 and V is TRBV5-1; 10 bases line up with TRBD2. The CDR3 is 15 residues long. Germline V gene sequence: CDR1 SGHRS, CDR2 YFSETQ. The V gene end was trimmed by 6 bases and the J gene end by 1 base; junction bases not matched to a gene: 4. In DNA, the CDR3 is TGCGCCAGCACCCCTAGCGGGGGTTCCTACAATGAGCAGTTCTTC. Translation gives CASTPSGGSYNEQFF.

The CDR3 protein is CSVEGGAGGDTDTQYF. The CDR3 DNA reads as TGCAGCGTTGAAGGCGGCGCGGGGGGGGACACAGATACGCAGTATTTT. The rearrangement joins TRBV29-1 to TRBJ2-3, with 9 bases aligning to TRBD2. The germline V gene encodes CDR1 SQVTM and CDR2 ANQGSEA. V was clipped by 1 base and J by 2 bases; unmatched bases: 7. CDR3 length: 16 amino acids.

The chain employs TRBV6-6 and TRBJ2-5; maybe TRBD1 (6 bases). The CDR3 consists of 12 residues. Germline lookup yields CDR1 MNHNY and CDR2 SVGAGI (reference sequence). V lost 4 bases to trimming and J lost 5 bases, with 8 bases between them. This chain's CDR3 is CASSSGVETQYF. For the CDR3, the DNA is TGTGCCAGCAGTTCAGGGGTCGAGACCCAGTACTTC.

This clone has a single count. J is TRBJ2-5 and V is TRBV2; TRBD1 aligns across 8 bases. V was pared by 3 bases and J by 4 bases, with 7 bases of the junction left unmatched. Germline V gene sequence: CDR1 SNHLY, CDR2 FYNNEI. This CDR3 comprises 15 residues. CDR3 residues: CASSDQGATVETQYF. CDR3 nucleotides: TGTGCCAGCAGTGATCAGGGGGCGACGGTAGAGACCCAGTACTTC.

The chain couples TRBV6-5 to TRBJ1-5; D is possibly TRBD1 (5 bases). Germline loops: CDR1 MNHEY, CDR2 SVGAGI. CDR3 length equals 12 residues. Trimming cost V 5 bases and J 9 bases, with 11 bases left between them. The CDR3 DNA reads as TGTGCCAGCAGTGCCGGGGGATGGCCCCAGCATTTT. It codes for CASSAGGWPQHF.

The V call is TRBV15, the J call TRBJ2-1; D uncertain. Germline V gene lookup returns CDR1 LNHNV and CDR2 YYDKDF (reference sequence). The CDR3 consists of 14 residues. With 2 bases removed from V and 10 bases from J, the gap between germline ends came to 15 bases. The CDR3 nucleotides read TGTGCCACCAGCAGACCCCAGTCCGGAGCGGAGCAGTTCTTC. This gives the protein CATSRPQSGAEQFF. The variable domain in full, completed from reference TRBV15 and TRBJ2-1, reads DAMVIQNPRYQVTQFGKPVTLSCSQTLNHNVMYWYQQKSSQAPKLLFHYYDKDFNNEADTPDNFQSRRPNTSFCFLDIRSPGLGDTAMYLCATSRPQSGAEQFFGPGTRLTVL.

The DNA for the CDR3 is TGCGCCAGCAGCCGGGGGGGTAGGGGTGAGCAGTTCTTC. Translated: CASSRGGRGEQFF. The chain links TRBV4-1 to TRBJ2-1; 7 nucleotides agree with TRBD2. Germline values: CDR1 MGHRA, CDR2 YSYEKL. The CDR3 has 13 residues. V gave up 4 bases and J gave up 9 bases; unmatched junction bases: 6.

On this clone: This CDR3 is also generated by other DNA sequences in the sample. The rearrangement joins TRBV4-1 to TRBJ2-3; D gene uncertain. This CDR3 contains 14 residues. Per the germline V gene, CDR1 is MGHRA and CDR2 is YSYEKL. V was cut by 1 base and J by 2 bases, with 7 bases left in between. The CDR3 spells CASSQAGNTDTQYF. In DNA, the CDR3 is TGCGCCAGCAGCCAAGCCGGAAACACAGATACGCAGTATTTT.

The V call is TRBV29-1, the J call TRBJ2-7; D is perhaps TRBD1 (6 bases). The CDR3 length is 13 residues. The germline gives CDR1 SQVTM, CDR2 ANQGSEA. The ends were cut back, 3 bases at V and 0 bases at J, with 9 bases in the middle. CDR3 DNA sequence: TGCAGCGTTGATGACAGGACCTCCTACGAGCAGTACTTC. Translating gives CSVDDRTSYEQYF.

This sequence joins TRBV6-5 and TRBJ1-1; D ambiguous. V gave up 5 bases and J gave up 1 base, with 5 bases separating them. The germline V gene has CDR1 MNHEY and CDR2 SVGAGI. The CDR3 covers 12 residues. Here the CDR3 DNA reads TGTGCCAGCAGTGAGCCGAACACTGAAGCTTTCTTT. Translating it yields CASSEPNTEAFF.

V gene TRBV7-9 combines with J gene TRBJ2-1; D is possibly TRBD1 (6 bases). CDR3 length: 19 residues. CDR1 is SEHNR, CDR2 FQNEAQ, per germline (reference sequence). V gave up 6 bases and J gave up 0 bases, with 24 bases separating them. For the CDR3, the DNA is TGTGCCAGCAGTCGAGCTCCCAAGGGGGACGTCGGCTCCTACAATGAGCAGTTCTTC. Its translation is CASSRAPKGDVGSYNEQFF.

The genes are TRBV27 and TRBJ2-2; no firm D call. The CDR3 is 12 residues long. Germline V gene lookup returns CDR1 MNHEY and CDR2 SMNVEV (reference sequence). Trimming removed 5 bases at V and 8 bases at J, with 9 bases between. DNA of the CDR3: TGTGCCAGCAGTCTACTGGGGGGGGAGCTGTTTTTT. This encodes CASSLLGGELFF.

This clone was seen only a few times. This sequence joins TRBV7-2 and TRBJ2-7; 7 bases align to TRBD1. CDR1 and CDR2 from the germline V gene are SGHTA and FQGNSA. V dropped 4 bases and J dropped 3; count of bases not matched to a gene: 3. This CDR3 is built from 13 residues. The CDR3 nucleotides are TGTGCCAGCAGCTGGGGGACAGACTACGAGCAGTACTTC. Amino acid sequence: CASSWGTDYEQYF.